Below are 4 T cell receptor beta chains sequenced from a single sample in a study of T cell repertoires in cytomegalovirus infection. TCRdb independently ran MiXCR on the reads; one entry per CDR3 protein. The sample lists fewer than 350,000 distinct CDR3 sequences, roughly 15% occurring once. Sequencing was carried out using PBMCs. These receptors were obtained from a human donor in good health (CMV status not recorded). Some clones in this sample may be carry-over from other donors' samples.

The CDR3 region has the DNA TGTGCCAGCAGCCAAGCGGGTAATGAAGCTTTCTTT. It encodes CASSQAGNEAFF. The chain employs TRBV7-6 and TRBJ1-1; D is undetermined. The length of the CDR3 is 12 residues. CDR1 and CDR2 from the germline V gene are SGHVS and FNYEAQ. V lost 5 bases to trimming and J lost 7 bases, with 11 bases between them. Filled out from reference TRBV7-6 and TRBJ1-1, the complete variable domain reads GAGVSQSPRYKVTKRGQDVALRCDPISGHVSLYWYRQALGQGPEFLTYFNYEAQQDKSGLPNDRFSAERPEGSISTLTIQRTEQRDSAMYRCASSQAGNEAFFGQGTRLTVV.

The sample holds many counts of this clonotype. The V call is TRBV7-2, the J call TRBJ1-2, with TRBD1 as a possible D gene (6 bases). The CDR3 is 15 residues long. Between the trimmed V and J ends, which lost 1 base and 4 bases, there was a span of 13 bases. CDR1 and CDR2 from the germline V gene are SGHTA and FQGNSA. The CDR3 region is CASSLEGGLGYGYTF. For the CDR3, the DNA is TGTGCCAGCAGCTTAGAGGGGGGGCTTGGCTATGGCTACACCTTC.

This clonotype was seen more than once but under ten times. The CDR3 here is CASSYSITGTVLPLFHGLFKTQYF. The CDR3 DNA is TGTGCCAGCAGTTACTCGATCACCGGGACCGTACTCCCTCTTTTCCATGGACTATTTAAGACCCAGTACTTC. The genes are TRBV6-7 and TRBJ2-5, with D possibly matching TRBD2 (6 bases). TRBV6-7 is given ORF status, its function remaining uncertain. The CDR3 is 24 amino acids. Trimming took 0 bases from V and 6 from J, leaving 41 bases between them.

This rearrangement joins TRBV6-1 to TRBJ2-7; D is unresolved. CDR1 is MNHNS, CDR2 SASEGT, per germline. The ends were cut back, 5 bases at V and 0 bases at J, with 17 bases in the middle. The CDR3 covers 16 residues. As DNA, the CDR3 is TGTGCCAGCAGTTATGGTACTGGCAGGAGCTCCTACGAGCAGTACTTC. Protein: CASSYGTGRSSYEQYF.